The clone carrying this T cell receptor (beta chain) was recorded once. TCRdb reprocessed the PCR reads via MiXCR and lists one record per CDR3 protein. The table has 12,000 or so distinct CDR3 sequences, over 50% seen once. This specimen belongs to a study of tumor-infiltrating lymphocytes in oesophageal squamous cell carcinoma. Germline V gene lookup returns CDR1 SGHRS and CDR2 YFSETQ. The CDR3 loop spans 16 amino acids. Material for sequencing was esophageal tumor tissue. The clonotype comes from a female donor with esophageal squamous cell carcinoma. The rearrangement joins TRBV5-1 to TRBJ2-3, with 12 bases lining up with TRBD1. The end of the DNA fits TRBJ2-5 better, so the J call may be wrong. CDR3 in amino acids: CASSLSPIGTGGTQYF. CDR3 in DNA: TGCGCCAGCAGCTTGAGTCCAATCGGGACAGGGGGCACCCAGTACTTC.